This entry is about one TCR beta chain. Original data processing: Cell counts per sample came from amplifying reference gene primers. Using immunoSEQ multiplex PCR, the repertoire was profiled, and TCRdb retains in-frame clones only, with some absent. V and J calls and clone size are copied from that table; D and trimming were computed from the DNA. The top ten clones hold around 15% of a sample with over 12,000 clones, approximately 83% of them seen once. The data belong to a study of blood T cell repertoires in COVID-19. Study summary: Donors in the United States, Italy and Spain gave samples during acute or convalescent COVID-19.

This CDR3 contains 14 residues. Germline lookup yields CDR1 SGDLS and CDR2 YYNGEE. V was trimmed by 3 bases and J by 5 bases, leaving 14 bases between them. The source is a human donor in a cohort sampled during active COVID-19. Sequencing input: peripheral blood. The rearrangement links TRBV9 to TRBJ1-1; the D is unclear. The CDR3 region has the DNA TGTGCCAGCAGCGCCCGGGATACGGGGACTGAAGCTTTCTTT. Translating gives CASSARDTGTEAFF.